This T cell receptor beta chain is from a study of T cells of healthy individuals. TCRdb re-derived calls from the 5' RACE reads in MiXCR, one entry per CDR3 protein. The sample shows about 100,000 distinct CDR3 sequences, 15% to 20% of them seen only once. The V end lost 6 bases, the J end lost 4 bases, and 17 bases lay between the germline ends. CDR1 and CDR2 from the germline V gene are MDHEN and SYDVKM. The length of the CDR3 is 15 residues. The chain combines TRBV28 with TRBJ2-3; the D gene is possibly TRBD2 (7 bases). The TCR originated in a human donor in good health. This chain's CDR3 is CASRPQGGDADTQYF. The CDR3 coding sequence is TGTGCCAGCAGACCCCAAGGGGGGGACGCAGATACGCAGTATTTT.